The 17 T cell receptor beta chains below come from one sample, sequenced in a study of cytomegalovirus exposure and HLA in healthy donors. This PCR relied on a set of 60 Vbeta primers and 13 Jbeta primers. TCRdb keeps only in-frame clones here, not all; method: immunoSEQ multiplex PCR. The table lists about 140,000 clones, approximately 80% of them singletons. Sample: PBMCs. The receptors derive from a woman aged 18-30 years in good health and CMV-seropositive.

The J gene is TRBJ2-6, the V gene TRBV6-1, with 7 positions matching TRBD1. With V trimmed by 4 bases and J by 0 bases, 9 bases remained unmatched. The CDR3 extends over 18 amino acids. Germline loops: CDR1 MNHNS, CDR2 SASEGT. The CDR3 reads CASSGTGHAVSGANVLTF. The CDR3 DNA sequence: TGTGCCAGCAGTGGGACAGGTCATGCCGTCTCTGGGGCCAACGTCCTGACTTTC.

This chain joins TRBV5-4 and TRBJ1-4, with 7 positions matching TRBD1. This CDR3 has 15 residues. Per germline, CDR1 SGHNT and CDR2 YYREEE (reference sequence). Unmatched junction bases numbered 4, after V lost 0 bases and J lost 5 bases. The CDR3 bases are TGTGCCAGCAGCTTGGAGGGGGCGCGGAATGAAAAACTGTTTTTT. Amino acids: CASSLEGARNEKLFF.

This clone showed up just a few times. The chain is built from TRBV11-2 and TRBJ2-1, with 11 bases lining up with TRBD2. Trimming at V came to 1 base and at J to 7 bases, leaving 3 bases not matched to a gene. The germline gives CDR1 SGHAT, CDR2 FQNNGV. This CDR3 is built from 15 residues. CDR3 sequence (DNA): TGTGCCAGCAGCTTAGGGGCTAGCGGGGGGAATGAGCAGTTCTTC. It is translated as CASSLGASGGNEQFF.

This clone was detected a few times. CDR3 in amino acids: CASSLGLPAFF. The CDR3 DNA follows: TGTGCCAGCAGCCTGGGGCTCCCCGCTTTCTTT. The chain couples TRBV2 to TRBJ1-1, with a weak D call TRBD1 (5 bases). The CDR3 is 11 amino acids. Germline values: CDR1 SNHLY, CDR2 FYNNEI. V lost 6 bases to trimming and J lost 11 bases, with 13 bases between them.

The chain couples TRBV6-6 to TRBJ1-1; possible D gene TRBD1, 5 bases. The V gene's germline CDR1 is MNHNY and CDR2 SVGAGI (reference sequence). The CDR3 spans 14 residues. V lost 6 bases and J lost 1, with 12 bases in between. The CDR3 region is CASSDGGGNTEAFF. CDR3 DNA: TGTGCCAGCAGCGATGGGGGGGGGAACACTGAAGCTTTCTTT.

V and J are TRBV6-1 and TRBJ1-1, with unresolved D. CDR3 length: 15 residues. The germline gives CDR1 MNHNS, CDR2 SASEGT. V lost 5 bases to trimming and J lost 0 bases, with 13 bases between them. CDR3 sequence (DNA): TGTGCCAGCAGTTCCCGGGGAACATTGAACACTGAAGCTTTCTTT. Translated, it gives CASSSRGTLNTEAFF.

The rearrangement joins TRBV4-3 to TRBJ2-7; 8 bases agree with TRBD1. CDR3 length: 15 residues. Losses at the gene ends were 0 bases for V and 7 bases for J; bases not matched to a gene: 8. Germline CDR1 and CDR2: LGHNA and YSLEER. The CDR3 region has the DNA TGCGCCAGCAGCCAAGACACCGGACAGGGAGGAGAGCAGTACTTC. It specifies CASSQDTGQGGEQYF.

The genes are TRBV5-1 and TRBJ2-2, with 8 nucleotides matching TRBD2. The V gene's germline CDR1 is SGHRS and CDR2 YFSETQ. The length of the CDR3 is 16 residues. J lost 0 bases, V lost 4 bases, and 5 bases had no gene match. CDR3 protein: CASSRGLASNTGELFF. CDR3 in DNA: TGCGCCAGCAGCCGAGGACTAGCCTCGAACACCGGGGAGCTGTTTTTT.

This CDR3 is CSVESLAGSSYNEQFF. CDR3 coding DNA: TGCAGCGTTGAAAGCCTAGCGGGGAGCTCCTACAATGAGCAGTTCTTC. This chain joins TRBV29-1 and TRBJ2-1; 9 nucleotides line up with TRBD2. The germline V gene has CDR1 SQVTM and CDR2 ANQGSEA. J lost 0 bases, V lost 2 bases, and 5 bases had no gene match. The CDR3 is 16 amino acids.

The chain combines TRBV28 with TRBJ2-5; 8 nucleotides match TRBD2. Germline-derived CDR1 and CDR2 are MDHEN and SYDVKM. This CDR3 region has 13 residues. V was clipped by 8 bases and J by 2 bases; unmatched bases: 4. The CDR3 DNA reads as TGTGCCAGCTCCAGCGGGGGACAAGAGACCCAGTACTTC. This gives the protein CASSSGGQETQYF.

The genes are TRBV19 and TRBJ1-6, with TRBD1 matching over 9 bases. This CDR3 region has 13 residues. Germline CDR1 LNHDA, CDR2 SQIVND (reference sequence). The J segment lost 8 bases and the V segment lost 10 bases, leaving 6 bases of the junction unmatched. CDR3 loop: CATARDRDSPLHF. The CDR3 bases are TGTGCCACCGCCCGGGACAGGGATTCACCCCTCCACTTT.

CDR3 in amino acids: CSVYPRGAKLGSYNEQFF. Here the CDR3 DNA reads TGCAGCGTTTACCCCCGGGGGGCGAAGCTCGGCTCCTACAATGAGCAGTTCTTC. The rearrangement joins TRBV29-1 to TRBJ2-1; D may be TRBD2 (7 bases). This CDR3 region has 18 residues. Germline-derived CDR1 and CDR2 are SQVTM and ANQGSEA. V lost 5 bases and J 0 bases, leaving 23 bases between the germline ends.

The J gene is TRBJ1-4, the V gene TRBV18; 9 bases are a match to TRBD1. The germline V gene encodes CDR1 KGHSH and CDR2 LQKENI. Trimming removed 5 bases from V and 8 bases from J; junction bases left unmatched: 6. This CDR3 contains 14 residues. CDR3 sequence: CASSEGQGGEKLFF. The CDR3 region has the DNA TGTGCCAGCTCAGAGGGACAGGGTGGCGAAAAACTGTTTTTT.

This clone has just a few counts. The genes are TRBV7-6 and TRBJ2-1, with 9 bases lining up with TRBD2. The length of the CDR3 is 14 residues. V lost 4 bases, J lost 7 bases, and 5 bases stayed unmatched. Germline CDR1 SGHVS, CDR2 FNYEAQ. The CDR3 here is CASSSSTSGNEQFF. CDR3 sequence (DNA): TGTGCCAGCAGCTCTTCGACTAGCGGTAATGAGCAGTTCTTC.

This clone was seen more than once but under ten times. The chain carries TRBV10-2 and TRBJ1-1; weak D call: TRBD1 (5 bases). There are 13 residues in the CDR3. V lost 3 bases, J lost 4 bases, and 9 bases lay in between. Per germline, CDR1 WSHSY and CDR2 SAAADI. CDR3 residues: CASSEKGATEAFF. CDR3 nucleotide sequence: TGCGCCAGCAGTGAAAAAGGGGCCACTGAAGCTTTCTTT.

CDR3 sequence reads: CSVEDLGRGAGAFF. The CDR3 nucleotides are TGCAGCGTTGAAGATTTGGGGCGGGGGGCGGGAGCTTTCTTT. The chain combines TRBV29-1 with TRBJ1-1, with D possibly being TRBD1 (6 bases). This CDR3 has 14 residues. Trimming took off 0 bases at V and 10 bases at J, with 18 bases between the two ends. From germline, CDR1 is SQVTM and CDR2 ANQGSEA.

The V and J genes are TRBV18 and TRBJ1-5; 7 bases are shared with TRBD1. V shed 3 bases and J 7 bases; nucleotides not matched to a gene: 3. Germline V gene data show CDR1 as KGHSH and CDR2 as LQKENI. The CDR3 contains 13 residues. CDR3 sequence: CASSPGQSQPQHF. The CDR3 region has the DNA TGTGCCAGCTCACCGGGACAGTCACAGCCCCAGCATTTT.